This T cell receptor (beta chain) is from a study of T-cell reconstitution after alpha-beta-depleted transplantation in children. Unique molecular identifiers were incorporated into the prepared TCRbeta library. TCRdb processed the PCR reads anew with MiXCR; each CDR3 protein has one entry. The table records fewer than 90,000 distinct CDR3 sequences, 7.3% of them present only once. This clonotype was counted a few times. Trimming took off 6 bases at V and 0 bases at J, with 18 bases between the two ends. This CDR3 has 17 residues. Germline CDR1 reads MNHNS; CDR2 reads SASEGT. The sequences come from PBMCs from the stem cell graft donor, collected from the stem cell graft. This receptor was taken from a human donor who donated a stem cell graft to a child with acute lymphoblastic leukemia. The V call is TRBV6-1, the J call TRBJ2-4; possible D gene TRBD2, 5 bases. The CDR3 sequence is CASSNLGSGLAKNIQYF. In DNA, the CDR3 is TGTGCCAGCAGCAACCTCGGCAGCGGACTAGCCAAAAACATTCAGTACTTC.